Below, 30 T cell receptor beta chains from the same sample are listed, as sequenced in a study of tumor-infiltrating lymphocytes in primary liver carcinoma. Total RNA amounting to 500 ng was the source from which TCR beta cDNA was made with a constant-region primer. ARM-PCR, slightly modified, supplied the TCR beta libraries through three nested multiplex PCR rounds. Forward primers for TRBV1-TRBV30 and a C-beta reverse primer served the first two PCR rounds, at 10 cycles each. TCRdb fed the multiplex PCR reads into MiXCR, producing one record per CDR3 protein. Of some 190,000 distinct CDR3 sequences in the sample, less than 65% were seen once. For blood RNA, unsorted whole blood served as the source, and germline DNA was extracted too. What was sequenced was peripheral blood. All receptors derive from a man in his forties or fifties with primary liver carcinoma and hepatitis B virus infection.

V usage is TRBV21-1 and J usage is TRBJ2-7; the D call TRBD2 from the table was never checked on the DNA. TRBV21-1 is noted as a pseudogene. The CDR3 has 14 amino acids. CDR3 amino acids: CASIRLAGANEQYF. CDR3 coding DNA: TGTGCCAGCATTAGGCTAGCGGGAGCAAACGAGCAGTACTTC.

As regards this clonotype: This may be a read error, as it is one base from a much larger clone. The gene calls are TRBV14 and TRBJ2-2; D possibly corresponds to TRBD2 (5 bases). The CDR3 is made up of 13 amino acids. From germline, CDR1 is SGHDN and CDR2 FVKESK. As DNA, the CDR3 is TGTGCCAGCAGCCATTCGCACACCGGGGAGCTGATTTTT. Encoded protein: CASSHSHTGELIF.

This clonotype has only a few counts. The gene calls are TRBV28 and TRBJ2-1; TRBD2 matches at 8 bases. Germline values: CDR1 MDHEN, CDR2 SYDVKM. V dropped 6 bases and J dropped 1; count of bases not matched to a gene: 11. The CDR3 is 17 amino acids. This chain's CDR3 is CASRTLSGTRSYNEQFF. CDR3 coding DNA: TGTGCCAGCAGGACTCTATCCGGGACTAGATCCTACAATGAGCAGTTCTTC.

Notes on this clonotype: The conserved phenylalanine or tryptophan normally closing the CDR3 is absent here, so this likely arose from a read error. This chain joins TRBV11-1 and TRBJ2-7; D is unclear. Trimming took off 7 bases at V and 1 base at J, with 17 bases between the two ends. Germline V gene sequence: CDR1 SGHAT, CDR2 FQDESV (reference sequence). The CDR3 is 15 residues long. Here the CDR3 reads CASTPDMGTSYEQYL. The CDR3 DNA is TGTGCCAGCACCCCAGATATGGGCACGTCCTACGAGCAGTACTTA.

This clonotype appeared a single time. A much larger clone is a single base away; this may be a read error. The chain couples TRBV14 to TRBJ2-1; unclear D gene. Germline loops: CDR1 SGHDN, CDR2 FVKESK. The CDR3 length is 15 residues. The CDR3 region has the DNA TGTGCCAGCAGCCAAGGTCTTAGGTCCTACAATGCGCAGTTCTTC. Translation: CASSQGLRSYNAQFF.

As concerns this clonotype: Mismatch with germline at one junction end may stem from a read error. V gene TRBV4-1 combines with J gene TRBJ1-5, with no clear D. This CDR3 contains 16 residues. Looked up from germline, CDR1 is MGHRA and CDR2 is YSYEKL. CDR3 sequence (DNA): TGCGCCAGCAGCCAAGGTTCGGGGTTGGGCAATCAGCTCCAGCATTTT. It is translated as CASSQGSGLGNQLQHF.

The V and J genes are TRBV12-3 or TRBV12-4 and TRBJ2-7, with D unclear. V shed 2 bases and J shed 2 bases, with 10 bases lying between them. The CDR3 loop spans 14 amino acids. DNA for the CDR3: TGTGCCAGCAGTTTACGCCCCCGGCCCTACGAGCAGTACTTC. This codes for CASSLRPRPYEQYF.

Details on this clonotype: The conserved closing phenylalanine or tryptophan is absent in this CDR3, likely reflecting a read error. The V and J genes are TRBV6-2 or TRBV6-3 and TRBJ2-2; TRBD2 matches 7 bases. The V gene end was trimmed by 2 bases and the J gene end by 4 bases; junction bases not matched to a gene: 7. This CDR3 has 16 residues. Germline V CDR1 and CDR2: MNHEY, SVGEGT. Here the CDR3 reads CASSYRVASGTGELFS. CDR3 sequence (DNA): TGTGCCAGCAGTTACAGGGTGGCTAGCGGCACCGGGGAGCTGTTTTCT.

Worth noting for this clonotype: One end of the junction fails to match germline, which may point to a read error. The chain has TRBV4-1 and TRBJ1-5; weak D call: TRBD1 (6 bases). The CDR3 is 16 amino acids. Germline V gene lookup returns CDR1 MGHRA and CDR2 YSYEKL. This CDR3 reads CASSRAAYVDSLPRHF. CDR3 in DNA: TGCGCCAGCAGCCGGGCGGCGTACGTGGACAGTTTGCCCCGGCATTTT.

A note on this clonotype: Likely a read error: the CDR3 ends without its conserved phenylalanine or tryptophan. V is TRBV6-7 and J is TRBJ2-1; TRBD1 might be the D (7 bases). TRBV6-7 is labeled an ORF, and its function is uncertain. V was shortened by 5 bases and J by 8 bases, with 22 bases between the two germline ends. This CDR3 is 16 amino acids long. For the CDR3, the DNA is TGTGCCAGCAGTCCAACAACCGGGGGCAGGGGGGATGAGCAGTTCCTC. It codes for CASSPTTGGRGDEQFL.

The chain links TRBV13 to TRBJ1-1; D may be TRBD1 (6 bases). The CDR3 has 12 amino acids. The germline V and J ends were trimmed by 1 base and 6 bases, with 6 bases remaining between them. CDR1 and CDR2 (germline): PRHDT, FYEKMQ (reference sequence). The CDR3 DNA is TGTGCCAGCAGCTTAGACAGGGCTGAAGCTTTCTTT. It is translated as CASSLDRAEAFF. Full variable domain (remainder filled in from reference TRBV13 and TRBJ1-1): AAGVIQSPRHLIKEKRETATLKCYPIPRHDTVYWYQQGPGQDPQFLISFYEKMQSDKGSIPDRFSAQQFSDYHSELNMSSLELGDSALYFCASSLDRAEAFFGQGTRLTVV.

The chain carries TRBV6-5 and TRBJ2-5, with D possibly TRBD2 on 7 matching bases. Deletions cut 2 bases from V and 5 bases from J, with 15 bases between. There are 15 residues in the CDR3. Per the germline V gene, CDR1 is MNHEY and CDR2 is SVGAGI. CDR3 loop: CASSYGGRGGETQYF. In nucleotides, the CDR3 is TGTGCCAGCAGTTACGGGGGGAGGGGGGGCGAGACCCAGTACTTC.

Regarding this clonotype: Since no conserved phenylalanine or tryptophan closes the CDR3, a read error is the likely cause. The chain has TRBV11-1 and TRBJ2-7; 7 nucleotides align to TRBD2. CDR3 length: 12 amino acids. J gave up 10 bases and V 0 bases, and 3 bases lay outside the gene matches. Per germline, CDR1 SGHAT and CDR2 FQDESV (reference sequence). CDR3 sequence: CASSLAAGEQYL. CDR3 sequence (DNA): TGTGCCAGCAGCTTAGCCGCGGGGGAACAGTACCTC.

The chain uses TRBV11-2 and TRBJ2-7; D is unclear. The CDR3 loop spans 14 amino acids. V was shortened by 3 bases and J by 5 bases, with 14 bases between the two germline ends. CDR1 and CDR2 (germline): SGHAT, FQNNGV. The CDR3 here is CASSFIGMGDEQYF. CDR3 DNA sequence: TGTGCCAGCAGCTTTATCGGCATGGGTGACGAGCAGTACTTC.

This clonotype showed up just a few times. The chain uses TRBV4-1 and TRBJ2-1; weak D call: TRBD1 (5 bases). The germline CDR1 and CDR2 sequences are MGHRA and YSYEKL. The CDR3 runs 16 residues. Trimming shortened V by 4 bases and J by 7 bases, and 20 bases separated the two germline ends. CDR3 sequence (DNA): TGCGCCAGCAGCCCAAAGGGGCACCAAGCCGGGAATGAGCAGTTCTTC. Its protein product is CASSPKGHQAGNEQFF.

This clonotype was recorded a few times. V and J are TRBV4-1 and TRBJ2-1, with 10 bases that match TRBD2. Germline loops: CDR1 MGHRA, CDR2 YSYEKL. Losses at the gene ends were 9 bases for V and 0 bases for J; bases not matched to a gene: 17. The CDR3 loop spans 19 amino acids. The chain's CDR3 is CASSPTSSGSFSSYNEQFF. The CDR3 DNA sequence: TGCGCCAGTTCTCCGACCTCTAGCGGGAGTTTTAGCTCCTACAATGAGCAGTTCTTC.

The chain links TRBV29-1 to TRBJ2-5; 14 bases match TRBD2. From germline, CDR1 is SQVTM and CDR2 ANQGSEA. This CDR3 region has 15 residues. The CDR3 DNA reads TGCAGTGCAGGACTAGCGGGAGGACGGGGTGGGACCCAGTACTTC. Protein: CSAGLAGGRGGTQYF.

In its sample, this clonotype was seen once. The V call is TRBV12-3 or TRBV12-4, the J call TRBJ2-2; D ambiguous. The CDR3 loop spans 12 amino acids. With 7 bases removed from V and 5 bases from J, the gap between germline ends came to 8 bases. The CDR3 DNA follows: TGTGCCAGCAAAAGGCGAACCGGGGAGCTGTTTTTT. Its translation: CASKRRTGELFF.

The table lists this clonotype with a few counts. This chain links TRBV12-3 or TRBV12-4 with TRBJ1-5; no firm D call. Trimming pared 5 bases from V and 0 bases from J, leaving 11 bases between. This CDR3 has 15 residues. The CDR3 nucleotides are TGTGCCAGCAGTGCCCGGGAGCTTAGCAATCAGCCCCAGCATTTT. Its translation: CASSARELSNQPQHF.

The rearrangement links TRBV14 to TRBJ2-7; perhaps D is TRBD1 or TRBD2 (5 bases each). Germline CDR1 is SGHDN and CDR2 is FVKESK. V shed 5 bases and J shed 9 bases, with 20 bases lying between them. The CDR3 extends over 14 amino acids. CDR3 coding DNA: TGTGCCAGCAGCTACGGGACGGTAAGAGGCGTGCAGTACTTC. Its translation: CASSYGTVRGVQYF.

V gene TRBV11-2 combines with J gene TRBJ2-7; D gene unclear. The V end was cut by 1 base, the J end by 2 bases, with 9 bases between. The CDR3 extends over 14 amino acids. Per the germline V gene, CDR1 is SGHAT and CDR2 is FQNNGV. The DNA of the CDR3 is TGTGCCAGCAGCTTAGGGGGATTGGCCTACGAGCAGTACTTC. This encodes CASSLGGLAYEQYF. Using reference TRBV11-2 and TRBJ2-7 for the parts outside the CDR3, the full variable domain is EAGVAQSPRYKIIEKRQSVAFWCNPISGHATLYWYQQILGQGPKLLIQFQNNGVVDDSQLPKDRFSAERLKGVDSTLKIQPAKLEDSAVYLCASSLGGLAYEQYFGPGTRLTVT.

This clonotype has only a few counts. J is TRBJ2-1 and V is TRBV28; D is unclear. Germline lookup yields CDR1 MDHEN and CDR2 SYDVKM. V was clipped by 5 bases and J by 10 bases, with 9 bases between them. CDR3 length: 11 amino acids. The CDR3, as DNA: TGTGCCAGCAGTATGCTTGTGGAGCAGTTCTTC. This codes for CASSMLVEQFF. Combining the CDR3 with reference TRBV28 and TRBJ2-1 gives the whole variable domain DVKVTQSSRYLVKRTGEKVFLECVQDMDHENMFWYRQDPGLGLRLIYFSYDVKMKEKGDIPEGYSVSREKKERFSLILESASTNQTSMYLCASSMLVEQFFGPGTRLTVL.

This clonotype was seen a handful of times. The chain recombines TRBV29-1 with TRBJ2-7; 7 nucleotides align to TRBD1. J lost 2 bases, V lost 6 bases, and 7 bases had no gene match. This CDR3 has 13 residues. Germline V gives CDR1 SQVTM, CDR2 ANQGSEA. The CDR3 sequence is CSVGGTDPYEQYF. CDR3 coding DNA: TGCAGCGTGGGTGGGACAGACCCCTACGAGCAGTACTTC.

The chain joins TRBV6-1 to TRBJ2-5; 8 bases agree with TRBD2. This CDR3 comprises 15 residues. The junction had 9 bases not matched to a gene; V was cut back by 8 bases and J by 1 base. Germline V gives CDR1 MNHNS, CDR2 SASEGT. In DNA form, the CDR3 reads TGTGCCAGCGCTGTACTAGCGGTCCTCCAAGAGACCCAGTACTTC. This sequence encodes CASAVLAVLQETQYF.

This chain's CDR3 is CASRTGTEEINEQFF. CDR3 DNA sequence: TGTGCCAGCAGAACCGGGACAGAGGAGATCAATGAGCAGTTCTTC. The rearrangement uses TRBV7-9 and TRBJ2-1; 7 nucleotides align to TRBD1. Germline assignment: CDR1 SEHNR and CDR2 FQNEAQ (reference sequence). The CDR3 runs 15 residues. V dropped 6 bases and J dropped 6; count of bases not matched to a gene: 11.

A remark on this clonotype: Since a much larger clone is just one base distant, this may be a read error. This chain joins TRBV6-1 and TRBJ2-1; no clear D gene. Germline-derived CDR1 and CDR2 are MNHNS and SASEGT. V was trimmed by 2 bases and J by 6 bases, leaving 11 bases between them. The CDR3 length is 14 residues. CDR3 amino acids: CASSEMGLRNEQFF. The CDR3 DNA reads TGTGCCAGCAGTGAAATGGGGTTACGCAATGAGCAGTTCTTC.

The chain joins TRBV6-5 to TRBJ2-2; 10 bases agree with TRBD1. The CDR3 is 16 amino acids. The V gene end was trimmed by 1 base and the J gene end by 9 bases; junction bases not matched to a gene: 8. Looked up from germline, CDR1 is MNHEY and CDR2 is SVGAGI. The CDR3 region has the DNA TGTGCCAGCAGTTACTACGGGACAGGGGACAGCTGGGAGCTGTTTTTT. Residues: CASSYYGTGDSWELFF.

The chain's CDR3 is CASSLASSRIYEQYF. The CDR3 nucleotides are TGTGCCAGCAGCTTAGCCTCTAGTCGAATCTACGAGCAGTACTTC. The V call is TRBV11-2, the J call TRBJ2-7, with D hard to call. The CDR3 runs to 15 residues. CDR1 SGHAT and CDR2 FQNNGV come from the germline V gene. V lost 1 base and J 3 bases, leaving 13 bases between the germline ends.

In its sample, this clonotype was seen many times. The chain recombines TRBV11-2 with TRBJ2-1; TRBD2 matches at 8 bases. Germline CDR1 is SGHAT and CDR2 is FQNNGV. V shed 2 bases, J shed 2 bases, and the junction held 5 bases outside the gene matches. This CDR3 is 16 amino acids long. In DNA, the CDR3 is TGTGCCAGCAGCTTATTTGGCGGGAGGACCTACAATGAGCAGTTCTTC. It specifies CASSLFGGRTYNEQFF.

Only a few counts were recorded for this clonotype. The genes are TRBV12-3 or TRBV12-4 and TRBJ2-2; possible D gene TRBD2, 6 bases. Between the trimmed V and J ends, which lost 6 bases and 4 bases, there was a span of 18 bases. There are 16 residues in the CDR3. CDR3 region: CASRYVQGLGTGELFF. The DNA for the CDR3 is TGTGCCAGCAGATATGTCCAGGGACTCGGCACCGGGGAGCTGTTTTTT.